The 5 T cell receptor beta chains below come from one sample, sequenced in a study of shared clonotypes between healthy human individuals (TCRdb year 2020). The protocol used for the library was the immunoSEQ multiplex PCR assay. Entries here come from immuneACCESS through TCRdb and include only in-frame sequences with V and J called. Some clones fail to appear in such tables; in the studies checked, an unresolved V gene covers under half of the shortfall, and the cause of the remainder is unknown. For this sample there are 2 million to 2.5 million clones; more than 85% appear just once. Of the sample, 0.39% falls within the top ten clones. Material: naive CD4+ T cells from PBMCs. What the cell subset or site label conveys for this sample: CD45RA+ positively selected. Receptors were obtained from a man aged 18-30 years in good health. Some clones in this sample may be carry-over from other donors' samples.

The V gene is TRBV14, the J gene TRBJ2-4; 8 positions match TRBD1. The CDR3 totals 14 residues. Germline assignment: CDR1 SGHDN and CDR2 FVKESK. With V trimmed by 2 bases and J by 6 bases, 3 bases remained unmatched. CDR3 sequence (DNA): TGTGCCAGCAGCCAACAGGGGGCGAGAAACATTCAGTACTTC. Amino acids: CASSQQGARNIQYF. Drawing the rest from reference TRBV14 and TRBJ2-4, the complete variable domain is EAGVTQFPSHSVIEKGQTVTLRCDPISGHDNLYWYRRVMGKEIKFLLHFVKESKQDESGMPNNRFLAERTGGTYSTLKVQPAELEDSGVYFCASSQQGARNIQYFGAGTRLSVL.

This clone has a handful of counts. The V call is TRBV28, the J call TRBJ1-5, with 11 bases matching TRBD1. The CDR3 sequence is 17 residues long. J lost 3 bases, V lost 5 bases, and 9 bases had no gene match. Per the germline V gene, CDR1 is MDHEN and CDR2 is SYDVKM. This CDR3 is CASSLLDRGLPNQPQHF. The CDR3 DNA is TGTGCCAGCAGTCTCTTGGACAGGGGGCTCCCCAATCAGCCCCAGCATTTT.

A single count supports this clone. The genes are TRBV19 and TRBJ2-1; D may be TRBD2 (5 bases). V was shortened by 3 bases and J by 8 bases, with 11 bases between the two germline ends. Germline assignment: CDR1 LNHDA and CDR2 SQIVND (reference sequence). This CDR3 spans 13 amino acids. This CDR3 reads CASSMGAIHEQFF. The CDR3 DNA is TGTGCCAGTAGTATGGGAGCAATCCATGAGCAGTTCTTC. The variable domain in full, with the rest retrieved from reference TRBV19 and TRBJ2-1, is DGGITQSPKYLFRKEGQNVTLSCEQNLNHDAMYWYRQDPGQGLRLIYYSQIVNDFQKGDIAEGYSVSREKKESFPLTVTSAQKNPTAFYLCASSMGAIHEQFFGPGTRLTVL.

This rearrangement joins TRBV19 to TRBJ1-5, with D possibly matching TRBD1 (6 bases). The V and J ends lost 3 bases and 3 bases respectively, with 15 bases between them. CDR3 size: 16 residues. Germline lookup yields CDR1 LNHDA and CDR2 SQIVND (reference sequence). Written as DNA, the CDR3 is TGTGCCAGTAGTATTTCCGGGAGGGGGGACAATCAGCCCCAGCATTTT. Translated, it gives CASSISGRGDNQPQHF.

V gene TRBV6-1 combines with J gene TRBJ2-5; TRBD1 aligns across 9 bases. The CDR3 sequence is 15 residues long. Per germline, CDR1 MNHNS and CDR2 SASEGT. With 6 bases clipped from V and 7 bases from J, the junction kept 12 bases outside the gene matches. CDR3 nucleotide sequence: TGTGCCAGCAGAAGTAGGGGACAGGGATTGGGGACCCAGTACTTC. Translation gives CASRSRGQGLGTQYF.